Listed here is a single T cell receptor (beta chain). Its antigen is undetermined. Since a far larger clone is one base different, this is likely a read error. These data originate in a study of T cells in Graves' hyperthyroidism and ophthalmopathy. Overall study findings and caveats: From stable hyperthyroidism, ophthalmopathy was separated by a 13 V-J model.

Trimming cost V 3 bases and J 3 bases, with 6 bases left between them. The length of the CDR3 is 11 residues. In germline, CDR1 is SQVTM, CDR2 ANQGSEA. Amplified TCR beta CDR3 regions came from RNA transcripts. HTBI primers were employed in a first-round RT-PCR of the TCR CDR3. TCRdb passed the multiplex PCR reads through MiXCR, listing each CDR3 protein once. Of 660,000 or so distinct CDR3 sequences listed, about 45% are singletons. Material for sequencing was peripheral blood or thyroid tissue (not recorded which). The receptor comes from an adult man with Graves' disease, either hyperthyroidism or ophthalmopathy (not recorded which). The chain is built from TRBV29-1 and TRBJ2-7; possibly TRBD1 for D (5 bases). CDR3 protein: CSVEGLYEQYF. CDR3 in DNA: TGCAGCGTTGAGGGGCTCTACGAGCAGTACTTC.